These 5 T cell receptor beta chains were all obtained from the same sample, sequenced in a study of early T cells in non-severe SARS-CoV-2 infection. MiXCR, applied by TCRdb to the 5' RACE reads, yields one record per CDR3 protein. The sample has about 110,000 distinct CDR3 sequences, 10% to 15% seen once; the top ten hold approximately 3.5%. This sample comprised whole blood, obtained at baseline. Every receptor here comes from an adult who was a healthcare worker with PCR-confirmed SARS-CoV-2 infection or an uninfected control (not recorded which).

The chain couples TRBV28 to TRBJ2-1; 7 bases agree with TRBD2. The trim removed 3 bases at V and 2 bases at J, leaving 4 bases unmatched. This CDR3 has 15 residues. Germline V gene sequence: CDR1 MDHEN, CDR2 SYDVKM. CDR3 sequence reads: CASSLGGRTYNEQFF. The CDR3 DNA sequence: TGTGCCAGCAGTTTGGGAGGGAGAACCTACAATGAGCAGTTCTTC.

This clonotype was found once. This chain uses TRBV12-3 or TRBV12-4 with TRBJ2-3, with 9 bases aligning to TRBD2. The trim removed 2 bases at V and 1 base at J, leaving 1 base unmatched. The CDR3 extends over 15 amino acids. The CDR3 nucleotides read TGTGCCAGCAGTTTACCTAGCGGGGGCACAGATACGCAGTATTTT. The encoded protein is CASSLPSGGTDTQYF.

This clonotype was observed many times. The chain has TRBV20-1 and TRBJ2-2; D is perhaps TRBD1 (5 bases). Trimming removed 5 bases from V and 2 bases from J, with 9 bases in between. The CDR3 length is 13 residues. Germline V gene sequence: CDR1 DFQATT, CDR2 SNEGSKA (reference sequence). The CDR3 loop reads CSASTVNTGELFF. The DNA for the CDR3 is TGCAGTGCTTCGACAGTCAACACCGGGGAGCTGTTTTTT.

V gene TRBV7-8 combines with J gene TRBJ2-7, with 8 positions matching TRBD1. The CDR3 runs 14 residues. With 5 bases clipped from V and 1 base from J, the junction kept 4 bases outside the gene matches. Germline CDR1 is SGHVS and CDR2 is FQNEAQ. CDR3 in amino acids: CASSLGTGSYEQYF. The CDR3 region has the DNA TGTGCCAGCAGCCTCGGGACAGGTTCCTACGAGCAGTACTTC.

The rearrangement joins TRBV20-1 to TRBJ1-3; no clear D. CDR1 is DFQATT and CDR2 is SNEGSKA in the germline V gene (reference sequence). This CDR3 region has 13 residues. The germline V and J ends were trimmed by 5 bases and 0 bases, with 8 bases remaining between them. The CDR3 protein is CSAPKNSGNTIYF. Written as DNA, the CDR3 is TGCAGTGCTCCTAAGAACTCTGGAAACACCATATATTTT.